Listed below are T cell receptor beta chains from one sample, sequenced in a study of identifying expanded T cells in peripheral blood. The data were produced by immunoSEQ multiplex PCR, yet TCRdb's version contains in-frame clones alone and is incomplete. The data contain 70,000 to 95,000 clones, roughly 89% of them seen just once; the ten biggest clones take up 7.3%. The sample taken for sequencing was blood. The receptors were sampled from a person aged 18-69 years in good health. Each CDR3 is given with its conserved first and last residue. The order of the fields is J gene, V gene, clone size, D gene, CDR3 protein, CDR3 DNA. A D gene is named only where the DNA matches it firmly. Expanded clones get a size class; other rows say once, few or many, or leave the size out.

J: TRBJ2-3
V: TRBV2
size: .
D: .
CDR3: CASSRDSRGDTQYF
DNA: TGTGCCAGCAGCAGGGATTCACGGGGAGATACGCAGTATTTT

J: TRBJ2-2
V: TRBV18
size: .
D: TRBD1
CDR3: CASSRTGSPGELFF
DNA: TGTGCCAGCTCCCGGACAGGGTCTCCCGGGGAGCTGTTTTTT

J: TRBJ2-2
V: TRBV4-1
size: .
D: TRBD1
CDR3: CASSQGDRDTGELFF
DNA: TGCGCCAGCAGCCAAGGGGACAGGGACACCGGGGAGCTGTTTTTT

J: TRBJ2-1
V: TRBV27
size: .
D: TRBD2
CDR3: CASAGGPFNEQFF
DNA: TGTGCCAGCGCGGGAGGGCCCTTCAATGAGCAGTTCTTC

J: TRBJ2-5
V: TRBV10-1
size: .
D: .
CDR3: CARRIRDTRYQETQYF
DNA: TGCGCCAGAAGAATCCGGGACACCCGGTACCAAGAGACCCAGTACTTC

J: TRBJ2-2
V: TRBV19
size: once
D: .
CDR3: CASSIGSGVITGELFF
DNA: TGTGCCAGTAGTATTGGATCGGGAGTTATCACCGGGGAGCTGTTTTTT

J: TRBJ1-5
V: TRBV10-2
size: .
D: .
CDR3: CASSEGRAEGQPQHF
DNA: TGCGCCAGCAGTGAAGGCAGGGCGGAAGGTCAGCCCCAGCATTTT

J: TRBJ1-1
V: TRBV18
size: .
D: .
CDR3: CASSSSRFKSNTEAFF
DNA: TGTGCCAGCTCATCGAGCAGGTTTAAGTCGAACACTGAAGCTTTCTTT

J: TRBJ2-1
V: TRBV18
size: .
D: TRBD1
CDR3: CASSLSRTGDPHNDEQFF
DNA: TGTGCCAGCTCACTCTCGCGGACAGGGGATCCCCACAATGATGAGCAGTTCTTC

J: TRBJ1-6
V: TRBV5-1
size: .
D: .
CDR3: CASTEQSHGNSPLHF
DNA: TGCGCCAGCACCGAGCAGTCTCATGGTAATTCACCCCTCCACTTT

J: TRBJ2-1
V: TRBV7-7
size: .
D: .
CDR3: CASSPSGTSYNEQFF
DNA: TGTGCCAGCAGCCCCAGCGGGACATCCTACAATGAGCAGTTCTTC

J: TRBJ2-3
V: TRBV7-2
size: .
D: TRBD2
CDR3: CASSFSGVAVDTQYF
DNA: TGTGCCAGCAGCTTTAGCGGGGTAGCAGTAGATACGCAGTATTTT

J: TRBJ1-4
V: TRBV7-9
size: .
D: TRBD1
CDR3: CASSLPDRVEKLFF
DNA: TGTGCCAGCAGCTTACCGGACAGGGTTGAAAAACTGTTTTTT

J: TRBJ2-7
V: TRBV18
size: .
D: TRBD2
CDR3: CASSLTTSGYEQYF
DNA: TGTGCCAGCTCACTAACGACTAGCGGCTACGAGCAGTACTTC

J: TRBJ2-5
V: TRBV19
size: .
D: .
CDR3: CASSMGGSETQYF
DNA: TGTGCCAGTAGTATGGGGGGCTCGGAGACCCAGTACTTC

J: TRBJ1-1
V: TRBV2
size: .
D: .
CDR3: CASSENRNTEAFF
DNA: TGTGCCAGCAGTGAAAACCGGAACACTGAAGCTTTCTTT

J: TRBJ1-1
V: TRBV11-2
size: .
D: TRBD1
CDR3: CASSLRTGMNTEAFF
DNA: TGTGCCAGCAGCCTACGGACAGGGATGAACACTGAAGCTTTCTTT

J: TRBJ2-7
V: TRBV5-5
size: .
D: .
CDR3: CASSSRLRTSSYEQYF
DNA: TGTGCCAGCAGCTCCAGGCTGAGAACTAGCTCCTACGAGCAGTACTTC

J: TRBJ2-3
V: TRBV12-5
size: .
D: TRBD2
CDR3: CASGPGLAGTFSTDTQYF
DNA: TGTGCTAGTGGTCCGGGACTAGCGGGGACATTTAGCACAGATACGCAGTATTTT

J: TRBJ2-7
V: TRBV7-9
size: .
D: TRBD1
CDR3: CASSLGWGQGDDEQYF
DNA: TGTGCCAGCAGCCTCGGGTGGGGACAGGGGGACGACGAGCAGTACTTC

J: TRBJ1-4
V: TRBV9
size: .
D: .
CDR3: CASSGGIGTNEKLFF
DNA: TGTGCCAGCAGTGGTGGTATAGGGACTAATGAAAAACTGTTTTTT

J: TRBJ2-3
V: TRBV7-6
size: .
D: .
CDR3: CASRSSSTDTQYF
DNA: TGTGCCAGCAGGTCTAGCTCCACAGATACGCAGTATTTT

J: TRBJ2-1
V: TRBV30
size: .
D: .
CDR3: CAWSVQQNNEQFF
DNA: TGTGCCTGGAGTGTACAGCAGAACAATGAGCAGTTCTTC

J: TRBJ2-7
V: TRBV19
size: few
D: .
CDR3: CASSRGQNYEQYF
DNA: TGTGCCAGTAGTAGGGGCCAGAACTACGAGCAGTACTTC

J: TRBJ1-5
V: TRBV5-4
size: .
D: .
CDR3: CATRDGPNQPQHF
DNA: TGTGCCACCCGAGACGGACCCAATCAGCCCCAGCATTTT

J: TRBJ1-4
V: TRBV6-1
size: once
D: TRBD1
CDR3: CASSAAGGGSEKLFF
DNA: TGTGCCAGCAGTGCTGCAGGGGGTGGAAGTGAAAAACTGTTTTTT

J: TRBJ2-7
V: TRBV18
size: .
D: .
CDR3: CASSSGSVYEQYF
DNA: TGTGCCAGCTCATCGGGATCCGTTTACGAGCAGTACTTC

J: TRBJ1-1
V: TRBV10-3
size: .
D: .
CDR3: CAISESRTQNTEAFF
DNA: TGTGCCATCAGTGAGTCGCGGACCCAGAACACTGAAGCTTTCTTT

J: TRBJ2-7
V: TRBV14
size: .
D: .
CDR3: CASSRWGRGGSYEQYF
DNA: TGTGCCAGCAGCAGGTGGGGACGCGGAGGCTCCTACGAGCAGTACTTC

J: TRBJ2-1
V: TRBV6-5
size: .
D: TRBD2
CDR3: CASSYSGVLPEQFF
DNA: TGTGCCAGCAGTTATAGCGGGGTTTTGCCCGAGCAGTTCTTC

J: TRBJ1-1
V: TRBV10-3
size: .
D: .
CDR3: CAISESAGANTEAFF
DNA: TGTGCCATCAGTGAGTCGGCAGGCGCGAACACTGAAGCTTTCTTT

J: TRBJ1-1
V: TRBV19
size: .
D: .
CDR3: CASSPDRVNTEAFF
DNA: TGTGCCAGTAGTCCAGACCGTGTGAACACTGAAGCTTTCTTT

J: TRBJ1-2
V: TRBV12-5
size: once
D: .
CDR3: CASGFTWGDGYTF
DNA: TGTGCTAGTGGTTTCACATGGGGGGATGGCTACACCTTC

J: TRBJ2-3
V: TRBV4-1
size: .
D: TRBD2
CDR3: CASSQGGKDTQYF
DNA: TGCGCCAGCAGCCAGGGGGGGAAAGATACGCAGTATTTT